A selection of T cell receptor beta chains follows, all from one sample in a study of T cells after posttransplantation cyclophosphamide. Profiling relied on immunoSEQ multiplex PCR, and the TCRdb table lists in-frame clones only, not all of them. This table has just over 20,000 clones, 95% to 99% appearing once. Sequencing was done on a sample of naive CD4+ T cells sorted from PBMCs. The receptors originated from a middle-aged man in good health, CMV-negative, and a related stem cell transplant donor. The conserved cysteine and the conserved F or W are not part of the CDR3 here.

J	V	CDR3
TRBJ2-2	TRBV28	ASISGQGPGELF
TRBJ2-5	TRBV30	AWSVRGAETQY
TRBJ2-3	TRBV30	ACTSALTDTQY
TRBJ2-2	TRBV27	ASSWTGTTGELF
TRBJ2-5	TRBV19	ATLDRNQETQY
TRBJ1-5	TRBV28	ASSLPHRARSNQPQH
TRBJ2-3	TRBV9	ASSVDGGSTDTQY
TRBJ1-5	TRBV28	ASSGTVANQPQH
TRBJ2-7	TRBV28	ASGPGTYEQY
TRBJ2-2	TRBV29-1	SGERGFNTGELF
TRBJ2-3	TRBV29-1	SVEVVTLQRSTDTQY
TRBJ2-1	TRBV19	ASSEGTYNEQF
TRBJ2-3	TRBV5-1	ASSLLTSGRGTDTQY
TRBJ2-7	TRBV7-3	ASSLIAGTLGEQY
TRBJ2-1	TRBV11-1	ASSFGQGAREQF
TRBJ2-7	TRBV6-5	ASSSPSGFTYEQY
TRBJ2-4	TRBV2	ASRDGRTNIQY
TRBJ1-2	TRBV6-5	ASSTGVNYGYT
TRBJ1-2	TRBV27	ASRPVRDYGYT
TRBJ1-2	TRBV6-1	ASSGRGGRGYT
TRBJ1-3	TRBV19	ASSITGSGNTIY
TRBJ1-1	TRBV6-1	ASGFAGTANTEAF
TRBJ1-4	TRBV6-5	ASSGRDLEKLF
TRBJ2-2	TRBV2	ASSDEDTGELF
TRBJ2-7	TRBV18	ASSDTYEQY
TRBJ2-2	TRBV5-1	ASNVVGANTGELF
TRBJ2-2	TRBV7-2	ASSLESGTNTGELF
TRBJ1-5	TRBV6-1	ASSEVWSDYQPQH
TRBJ1-1	TRBV19	ASGQTRDTEAF